This T cell receptor beta chain was identified in a study of T cells in Graves' hyperthyroidism and ophthalmopathy. Around 9.8 ml fresh peripheral blood yielded the PBMCs. J lost 5 bases, V lost 3 bases, and 4 bases had no gene match. The CDR3 runs 15 residues. Germline V CDR1 and CDR2: MDHEN, SYDVKM. Study results and caveats: Ophthalmopathy and stable hyperthyroidism were told apart by a 13 V-J model. Most thyroid clonotypes expanded above 0.001 were also detected in blood.

Amplification yielded TCR beta CDR3 regions, with RNA transcripts as the source. The TCR CDR3 was amplified in a first-round RT-PCR using the HTBI primer set. One entry per CDR3 protein results from TCRdb running MiXCR on the multiplex PCR reads. The sample consists of 500,000 to 750,000 distinct CDR3 sequences, more than 15% of them appearing once. This clonotype was seen many times. Antigen: not known. The chain carries TRBV28 and TRBJ2-1; 10 bases are shared with TRBD2. Input material: blood. The origin of this receptor is a woman younger than 45 with Graves' hyperthyroidism. CDR3 residues: CASSFWTSGNNEQFF. DNA for the CDR3: TGTGCCAGCAGTTTCTGGACTAGCGGTAACAATGAGCAGTTCTTC.